A single sample gave rise to the 19 T cell receptor beta chains below, sequenced in a study of patients and donors after allogeneic stem cell transplantation. TCRdb analysed the RT-PCR reads with MiXCR anew, one entry per CDR3 protein. This table has tens of thousands of distinct CDR3 sequences, 4.5% to 5% appearing once. Sequencing was performed on blood, either unsorted or a sorted T cell fraction (not recorded which). These receptors all stem from a human donor who was either an allogeneic HSCT recipient or a stem cell or donor lymphocyte infusion donor (not recorded which). It is not recorded whose cells these are; they may come from a transplant donor.

This clonotype was observed many times. The J gene is TRBJ2-1, the V gene TRBV19; D unresolved. V was shortened by 3 bases and J by 4 bases, with 7 bases between the two germline ends. Per the germline V gene, CDR1 is LNHDA and CDR2 is SQIVND (reference sequence). The CDR3 is 13 amino acids. The CDR3 is CASSISWYNEQFF. As DNA, the CDR3 is TGTGCCAGTAGTATCTCCTGGTACAATGAGCAGTTCTTC.

This clonotype has a handful of counts. This sequence joins TRBV5-1 and TRBJ2-5; D could derive from TRBD1 or TRBD2 (5 bases each). The CDR3 consists of 11 residues. The germline gives CDR1 SGHRS, CDR2 YFSETQ. The V end lost 0 bases, the J end lost 10 bases, and 7 bases lay between the germline ends. The CDR3 DNA sequence: TGCGCCAGCAGCTTGGAGGGGAGCCAGTACTTC. This encodes CASSLEGSQYF.

This clonotype was picked up many times. The chain uses TRBV12-3 or TRBV12-4 and TRBJ1-6, with D unclear. The CDR3 is 13 residues long. Trimming took off 0 bases at V and 9 bases at J, with 6 bases between the two ends. CDR3 in amino acids: CASSLARTSPLHF. The DNA of the CDR3 is TGTGCCAGCAGTTTAGCGCGGACTTCACCCCTCCACTTT.

The chain uses TRBV5-1 and TRBJ2-3, with 8 bases lining up with TRBD1. The CDR3 has 15 amino acids. V lost 3 bases, J lost 4 bases, and 7 bases stayed unmatched. Germline CDR1 and CDR2: SGHRS and YFSETQ. DNA for the CDR3: TGCGCCAGCAGCTCTTCGACACAGGGGGCAGATACGCAGTATTTT. Protein: CASSSSTQGADTQYF.

This clonotype was recorded at least ten times. The chain links TRBV2 to TRBJ2-5; 11 bases are shared with TRBD2. The CDR3 contains 15 residues. Germline CDR1 SNHLY, CDR2 FYNNEI. J lost 0 bases, V lost 7 bases, and 4 bases had no gene match. In DNA form, the CDR3 reads TGTGCCAGCATTCCGGGACTAGCGGACCAAGAGACCCAGTACTTC. Encoded protein: CASIPGLADQETQYF.

Ten or more counts support this clonotype. This chain connects TRBV29-1 to TRBJ1-6; TRBD1 aligns across 7 bases. Trimming took 5 bases from V and 7 from J; bases not matched to a gene: 8. CDR3 length: 14 residues. Germline lookup yields CDR1 SQVTM and CDR2 ANQGSEA. In DNA form, the CDR3 reads TGCAGCGTTAAAGGGGACAGCCGAAATTCACCCCTCCACTTT. This sequence encodes CSVKGDSRNSPLHF.

V gene TRBV12-3 or TRBV12-4 combines with J gene TRBJ1-2; a possible D gene is TRBD1 (5 bases). V was shortened by 6 bases and J by 4 bases, with 15 bases between the two germline ends. The CDR3 consists of 14 residues. The CDR3 DNA reads TGTGCCAGCAGCCCCGGGACGAGGGCCTATGGCTACACCTTC. Translated: CASSPGTRAYGYTF.

This clonotype was seen ten or more times. This chain uses TRBV20-1 with TRBJ2-2; 8 bases fit TRBD2. CDR1 and CDR2 (germline): DFQATT, SNEGSKA (reference sequence). V was clipped by 1 base and J by 5 bases; unmatched bases: 6. CDR3 length: 15 amino acids. CDR3 nucleotides: TGCAGTGCTAGAGTGAGCGGGAGATTTACCGGGGAGCTGTTTTTT. Protein sequence: CSARVSGRFTGELFF.

In its sample, this clonotype was seen many times. This rearrangement joins TRBV7-9 to TRBJ2-3; maybe TRBD1 (7 bases). Trimming took off 6 bases at V and 2 bases at J, with 15 bases between the two ends. The CDR3 runs to 15 residues. Germline V gene lookup returns CDR1 SEHNR and CDR2 FQNEAQ (reference sequence). The CDR3 reads CASRPTGDFTDTQYF. The CDR3 nucleotides are TGTGCCAGCAGGCCTACAGGGGACTTCACAGATACGCAGTATTTT.

V is TRBV7-3 and J is TRBJ2-1, with D unresolved. Germline V lookup: CDR1 SGHTA, CDR2 FQGTGA. The V end was cut by 2 bases, the J end by 0 bases, with 8 bases between. CDR3 length: 15 residues. CDR3 loop: CASSLAVSSYNEQFF. The CDR3 nucleotides are TGTGCCAGCAGCTTAGCGGTAAGCTCCTACAATGAGCAGTTCTTC.

In its sample, this clonotype was seen many times. The J gene is TRBJ1-2, the V gene TRBV6-2 or TRBV6-3; 12 nucleotides align to TRBD1. The V gene's germline CDR1 is MNHEY and CDR2 SVGEGT. V gave up 2 bases and J gave up 8 bases; unmatched junction bases: 6. This CDR3 comprises 15 residues. CDR3 protein: CASSYPTGTGGGYTF. CDR3 nucleotide sequence: TGTGCCAGCAGTTACCCTACAGGGACAGGGGGCGGCTACACCTTC.

The J gene is TRBJ1-2, the V gene TRBV4-2; no clear D. The CDR3 length is 17 residues. Germline CDR1 and CDR2: LGHNA and YNFKEQ. V lost 0 bases to trimming and J lost 4 bases, with 18 bases between them. This CDR3 reads CASSQDPQGSETYGYTF. The DNA for the CDR3 is TGTGCCAGCAGCCAAGATCCCCAAGGCAGCGAGACCTATGGCTACACCTTC.

At least ten counts were recorded for this clonotype. The chain combines TRBV20-1 with TRBJ2-4, with D possibly TRBD1 on 5 matching bases. Trimming removed 4 bases from V and 6 bases from J, with 7 bases in between. CDR3 size: 11 residues. The germline V gene has CDR1 DFQATT and CDR2 SNEGSKA (reference sequence). CDR3 coding DNA: TGCAGTGCTACCCAGGGAAACATTCAGTACTTC. Translation: CSATQGNIQYF.

This clonotype was picked up many times. The chain links TRBV19 to TRBJ2-7; the D gene is possibly TRBD1 (5 bases). Germline V gene data show CDR1 as LNHDA and CDR2 as SQIVND (reference sequence). The CDR3 has 14 residues. V dropped 4 bases and J dropped 1 base, with 11 bases sitting between them. The CDR3 region is CASSKSRDSYEQYF. Here the CDR3 DNA reads TGTGCCAGTAGTAAGTCCAGGGATTCCTACGAGCAGTACTTC.

This clonotype was recorded at least ten times. J is TRBJ1-2 and V is TRBV11-2; unclear D gene. There are 14 residues in the CDR3. The germline V and J ends were trimmed by 1 base and 5 bases, with 11 bases remaining between them. CDR1 SGHAT and CDR2 FQNNGV come from the germline V gene. Written as DNA, the CDR3 is TGTGCCAGCAGCTTAGTATTCGGGAGTTATGGCTACACCTTC. This translates into CASSLVFGSYGYTF.

At least ten counts were recorded for this clonotype. The chain joins TRBV27 to TRBJ2-5, with 9 bases aligning to TRBD1. The CDR3 totals 14 residues. Trimming at V came to 1 base and at J to 3 bases, leaving 0 bases not matched to a gene. The germline V gene encodes CDR1 MNHEY and CDR2 SMNVEV (reference sequence). The CDR3, as DNA: TGTGCCAGCAGTTTATGGACAGGGGAAGAGACCCAGTACTTC. Its translation is CASSLWTGEETQYF.

This clonotype came up a few times. The chain recombines TRBV5-1 with TRBJ2-5; no definite D call. Trimming cost V 5 bases and J 1 base, with 9 bases left between them. CDR1 SGHRS and CDR2 YFSETQ come from the germline V gene. The length of the CDR3 is 13 residues. CDR3 amino acids: CASRQLPQETQYF. The CDR3 nucleotides read TGCGCCAGCAGGCAATTACCCCAAGAGACCCAGTACTTC.

This clonotype was counted ten times or more. This chain connects TRBV27 to TRBJ1-6; weak D call: TRBD1 (6 bases). Germline assignment: CDR1 MNHEY and CDR2 SMNVEV (reference sequence). The CDR3 is 16 amino acids. Trimming removed 7 bases from V and 8 bases from J, with 21 bases in between. The CDR3 region is CASNLGVQGKDSPLHF. The CDR3 bases are TGTGCCAGCAACCTAGGCGTCCAGGGGAAGGATTCACCCCTCCACTTT.

This clonotype has just a few counts. The chain uses TRBV3-1 and TRBJ2-7; weak D call: TRBD2 (6 bases). The ends were cut back, 4 bases at V and 2 bases at J, with 12 bases in the middle. Per the germline V gene, CDR1 is LGHDT and CDR2 is YNNKEL (reference sequence). This CDR3 region has 14 residues. The CDR3 nucleotides read TGTGCCAGCAGCCCAAGCGGGTCCACCTACGAGCAGTACTTC. This translates into CASSPSGSTYEQYF.